Described below is a single T cell receptor (beta chain) sequence and its context. Its antigen is as yet unknown. The data were taken from a study of prognosis after radiotherapy for stage I lung cancer. Study-wide context: Newly diagnosed primary stage I lung tumors occurred in roughly 15 patients, and oligometastatic NSCLC after surgical resection of the primary tumor occurred in five. Aged about 53 to 84 years, with a median of about 73 years, the patients were 13 men and more than five women.

Study-wide findings and caveats: Patients without metastases reportedly showed TRBV and TRBJ gene usage unlike that of patients with metastases. After stereotactic body radiation therapy, patients with later distant metastases showed lower Shannon entropy.

The CDR3 length is 14 residues. Germline V gene lookup returns CDR1 MDHEN and CDR2 SYDVKM. V was pared by 6 bases and J by 5 bases, with 7 bases of the junction left unmatched. The authors amplified TCR beta CDR3 from genomic DNA using two-round multiplex PCR. Primers were specific to each TRBV and TRBJ gene in first-round PCR. TCRdb analysed the multiplex PCR reads with MiXCR anew, one entry per CDR3 protein. The repertoire holds almost 40,000 distinct CDR3 sequences, around 22% seen once, with less than 30% in the top ten. The rearrangement joins TRBV28 to TRBJ1-5; 7 bases are a match to TRBD1. Sequenced material: PBMCs, taken before or after stereotactic body radiation therapy (not recorded which). This sequence was found in a donor older than 45 with non-small cell lung cancer. The CDR3 DNA reads TGTGCCAGCAGACCAGGGGGGTGGGATCAGCCCCAGCATTTT. Its translation is CASRPGGWDQPQHF.